This T cell receptor (beta chain) was documented in a study of cytomegalovirus exposure and HLA in healthy donors. Study details: The roughly 110 validation repertoires were produced on the same platform as the 550 to 750 repertoires of the first cohort. This was reported in a later analysis. Broader study findings: Associated with cytomegalovirus, according to the listing, were some 150 TCR beta chains. Most observed TCR sequences were rare, whereas some public TCRs were detected in many donors. The finding came from a later analysis; first-cohort TCR clusters tended to co-occur in the roughly 120 validation repertoires.

CDR3 size: 15 residues. Germline lookup yields CDR1 SGDLS and CDR2 YYNGEE. Trimming pared 0 bases from V and 6 bases from J, leaving 10 bases between. The method was immunoSEQ multiplex PCR; TCRdb's version includes in-frame clones alone and lacks a portion of them. The profile shows about 79,000 clones, approximately 94% of them singletons. About this clone itself: Its specificity is unknown.

The sequence came from a woman in her twenties or thirties in good health and CMV-seronegative. This chain links TRBV9 with TRBJ1-6; no clear D. The sample was PBMCs. The CDR3 nucleotides read TGTGCCAGCAGCGTAGCTTCAGTTATTAATTCACCCCTCCACTTT. It yields the protein CASSVASVINSPLHF.